This T cell receptor (beta chain) was retrieved from a study of long-term antiretroviral therapy in people with HIV. The junction had 8 bases not matched to a gene; V was cut back by 3 bases and J by 8 bases. Germline loops: CDR1 MNHNS, CDR2 SASEGT. The CDR3 spans 15 residues. With survey level as its setting, the immunoSEQ assay was v3.0. Here immunoSEQ multiplex PCR was the method, and the copy in TCRdb shows in-frame clones only, minus some. Of about 24,000 clones listed, approximately 88% were seen once; the top ten hold over 12%. As for this clone: Its antigen is unidentified.

Study-level findings and limits: Diversity remained lower than transplant donor controls, even though it increased after ART. Controls showed broader CDR3 length ranges than did the HIV repertoires.

This sample comprised unsorted PBMCs, obtained around 4.1 years after starting antiretroviral therapy. This chain joins TRBV6-1 and TRBJ1-4; 8 positions agree with TRBD1. This receptor was obtained from a man aged 25 to 40 with HIV. In nucleotides, the CDR3 is TGTGCCAGCAGTGACGCCGGACAGGGCGGAGAAAAACTGTTTTTT. Protein product: CASSDAGQGGEKLFF.